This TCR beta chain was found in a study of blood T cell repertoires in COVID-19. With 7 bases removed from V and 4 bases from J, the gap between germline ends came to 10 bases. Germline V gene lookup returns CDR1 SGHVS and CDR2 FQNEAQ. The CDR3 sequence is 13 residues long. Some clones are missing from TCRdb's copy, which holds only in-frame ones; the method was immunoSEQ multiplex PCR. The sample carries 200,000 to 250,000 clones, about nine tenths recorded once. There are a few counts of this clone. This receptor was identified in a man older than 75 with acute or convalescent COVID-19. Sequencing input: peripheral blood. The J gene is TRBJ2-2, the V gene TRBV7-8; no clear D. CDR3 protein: CASTPLPTGELFF. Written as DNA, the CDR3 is TGTGCCAGCACCCCTCTCCCCACCGGGGAGCTGTTTTTT.